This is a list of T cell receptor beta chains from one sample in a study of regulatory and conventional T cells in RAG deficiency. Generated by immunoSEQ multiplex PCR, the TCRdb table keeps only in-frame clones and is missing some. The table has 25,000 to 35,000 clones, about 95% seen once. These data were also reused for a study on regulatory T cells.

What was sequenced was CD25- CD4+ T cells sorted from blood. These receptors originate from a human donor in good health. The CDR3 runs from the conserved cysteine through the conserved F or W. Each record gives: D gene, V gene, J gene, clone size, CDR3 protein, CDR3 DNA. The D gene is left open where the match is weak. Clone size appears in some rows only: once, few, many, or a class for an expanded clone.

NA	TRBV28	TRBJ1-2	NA	CASSSPGGRSRNYGYTF	TGTGCCAGCAGTTCCCCCGGTGGCAGGTCGCGCAACTATGGCTACACCTTC
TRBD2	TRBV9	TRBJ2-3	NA	CASSPWEGSTDTQYF	TGTGCCAGCAGCCCCTGGGAGGGGAGCACAGATACGCAGTATTTT
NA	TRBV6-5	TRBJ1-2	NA	CASSYGGAGPLYGYTF	TGTGCCAGCAGTTACGGGGGGGCGGGCCCTCTCTATGGCTACACCTTC
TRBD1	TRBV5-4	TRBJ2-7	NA	CASSPGTGAVSEQYF	TGTGCCAGCAGCCCCGGGACAGGGGCGGTGAGTGAGCAGTACTTC
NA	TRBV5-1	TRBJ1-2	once	CASSPQGLDYGYTF	TGCGCCAGCAGCCCCCAGGGGTTGGACTATGGCTACACCTTC
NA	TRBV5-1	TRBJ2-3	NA	CASTLAGSSTDTQYF	TGCGCCAGCACCCTCGCTGGCTCCAGCACAGATACGCAGTATTTT
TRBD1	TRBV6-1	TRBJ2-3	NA	CASRLGTVTDTQYF	TGTGCCAGCAGGCTTGGGACAGTCACAGATACGCAGTATTTT
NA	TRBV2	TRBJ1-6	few	CASSVHGAPNSPLHF	TGTGCCAGCAGTGTACATGGGGCCCCGAATTCACCCCTCCACTTT
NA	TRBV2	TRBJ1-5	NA	CASSDWGLGQPQHF	TGTGCCAGCAGTGATTGGGGGCTCGGTCAGCCCCAGCATTTT
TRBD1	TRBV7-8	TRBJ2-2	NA	CASSPSQGWTGELFF	TGTGCCAGCAGCCCCTCACAGGGGTGGACCGGGGAGCTGTTTTTT
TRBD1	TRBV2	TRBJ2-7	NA	CASVGQGPAPYEQYF	TGTGCCAGCGTCGGACAGGGGCCCGCCCCCTACGAGCAGTACTTC
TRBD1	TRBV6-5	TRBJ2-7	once	CASSTGTGGYEQYF	TGTGCCAGCAGCACCGGGACAGGGGGCTACGAGCAGTACTTC